The present T cell receptor beta chain was sequenced within a study of post-analysis software for immune sequencing data. Findings of the study overall: Higher frequency in patients than in controls was seen for roughly five TRBV segments, with TRBV5-6, TRBV5-1 and TRBV20-1 among them.

Sequencing libraries made from TCR beta cDNA carried unique molecular identifiers. TCRdb reprocessed the PCR reads via MiXCR and lists one record per CDR3 protein. The sample includes roughly 600,000 distinct CDR3 sequences, roughly 45% of them seen just once. The CDR3 sequence is 17 residues long. V was pared by 6 bases and J by 0 bases, with 18 bases between. Per germline, CDR1 MNHNS and CDR2 SASEGT. This clonotype was detected only a few times. Its antigen is not identified. The sample comprised blood. The chain joins TRBV6-1 to TRBJ1-5, with a weak D call TRBD1 (6 bases). This clonotype originated in a girl between 5 and 17 years old with multiple sclerosis. The CDR3 spells CASRPDRIRNSNQPQHF. In DNA, the CDR3 is TGTGCCAGCAGGCCAGACAGGATTCGGAATAGCAATCAGCCCCAGCATTTT.